The 17 T cell receptor beta chains presented below share a single source sample, sequenced in a study of T cells after yellow fever vaccination. MiXCR, applied by TCRdb to the 5' RACE reads, yields one record per CDR3 protein. The sample carries hundreds of thousands of distinct CDR3 sequences, over 3.5% recorded once. Source: PBMCs, taken 5 days after the yellow fever booster vaccination. All receptors derive from a man between 18 and 29 years old who received the YFV17D yellow fever vaccine.

This clonotype was seen ten or more times. The chain employs TRBV5-1 and TRBJ2-3; 13 bases are a match to TRBD2. Germline V CDR1 and CDR2: SGHRS, YFSETQ. After removal of 4 bases from V and 1 base from J, the junction contained 18 bases not matched to a gene. The CDR3 contains 21 residues. CDR3 amino acids: CASSKPLLAGGRALGTDTQYF. The CDR3 nucleotides read TGCGCCAGCAGCAAACCCCTACTAGCGGGGGGGCGTGCTCTGGGCACAGATACGCAGTATTTT.

This clonotype was seen more than once but under ten times. J is TRBJ1-2 and V is TRBV3-1; D uncertain. CDR1 LGHDT and CDR2 YNNKEL come from the germline V gene (reference sequence). CDR3 length: 14 residues. Trimming stripped 0 bases from V and 8 bases from J, with 13 bases between. CDR3 amino acids: CASSQEGRERGYTF. In nucleotides, the CDR3 is TGTGCCAGCAGCCAAGAGGGTCGTGAACGGGGCTACACCTTC.

The chain joins TRBV12-3 or TRBV12-4 to TRBJ2-3, with D possibly being TRBD1 (6 bases). V dropped 7 bases and J dropped 2 bases, with 16 bases sitting between them. The CDR3 length is 15 residues. CDR3 DNA: TGTGCCAGCACCCCCGTCCAGGGGACCACAGATACGCAGTATTTT. Translated, it gives CASTPVQGTTDTQYF.

In this sample, this clonotype turned up a few times. V and J are TRBV7-2 and TRBJ1-1; D is unclear. V was trimmed by 3 bases and J by 3 bases, leaving 11 bases between them. This CDR3 contains 14 residues. In germline, CDR1 is SGHTA, CDR2 FQGNSA. CDR3 loop: CASSFADPYTEAFF. The CDR3 bases are TGTGCCAGCAGCTTTGCGGATCCTTACACTGAAGCTTTCTTT.

This clonotype was detected many times. The chain uses TRBV27 and TRBJ1-5; TRBD1 might be the D (6 bases). This CDR3 spans 15 amino acids. Per the germline V gene, CDR1 is MNHEY and CDR2 is SMNVEV (reference sequence). V shed 8 bases and J shed 6 bases, with 20 bases lying between them. The CDR3 spells CASSPLQGIGQPQHF. CDR3 bases: TGTGCCAGCTCCCCACTACAGGGTATTGGTCAGCCCCAGCATTTT.

This clonotype was counted at least ten times. V and J are TRBV7-9 and TRBJ2-7, with a possible D match to TRBD1 (5 bases). The ends were cut back, 5 bases at V and 1 base at J, with 6 bases in the middle. The CDR3 totals 12 residues. CDR1 SEHNR and CDR2 FQNEAQ come from the germline V gene (reference sequence). For the CDR3, the DNA is TGTGCCAGCAGCCAGGGTTCCTACGAGCAGTACGTC. Its protein is CASSQGSYEQYV.

The chain is built from TRBV5-1 and TRBJ2-5; D possibly corresponds to TRBD2 (6 bases). The CDR3 covers 14 residues. Germline lookup yields CDR1 SGHRS and CDR2 YFSETQ. The V and J ends lost 2 bases and 5 bases respectively, with 13 bases between them. The DNA of the CDR3 is TGCGCCAGCAGCTTAGAGGAGGGAGGCGAGACCCAGTACTTC. Its protein product is CASSLEEGGETQYF.

The J gene is TRBJ1-1, the V gene TRBV14; D is unresolved. The V end lost 3 bases, the J end lost 6 bases, and 11 bases lay between the germline ends. The germline gives CDR1 SGHDN, CDR2 FVKESK. The CDR3 extends over 13 amino acids. CDR3 DNA sequence: TGTGCCAGCAGCCAGAAGTGGTATGCTGAAGCTTTCTTT. The encoded protein is CASSQKWYAEAFF.

In its sample, this clonotype was seen a few times. In nucleotides, the CDR3 is TGTGCCAGTAAAGAGCATGGGGGGAACACTGAAGCTTTCTTT. It yields the protein CASKEHGGNTEAFF. The genes are TRBV12-3 or TRBV12-4 and TRBJ1-1; tentative D call: TRBD1 (5 bases). Trimming removed 9 bases from V and 1 base from J, with 15 bases in between. The CDR3 is made up of 14 amino acids.

This clonotype was recorded at least ten times. The V and J genes are TRBV7-3 and TRBJ2-2; 8 bases agree with TRBD1. There are 15 residues in the CDR3. The J segment lost 6 bases and the V segment lost 0 bases, leaving 3 bases of the junction unmatched. Looked up from germline, CDR1 is SGHTA and CDR2 is FQGTGA. The CDR3 nucleotides are TGTGCCAGCAGCTTAACGGACAGGGAGGCCGGGGAGCTGTTTTTT. Its translation: CASSLTDREAGELFF.

There are many counts of this clonotype. The chain employs TRBV2 and TRBJ2-1, with TRBD2 identical over 11 bases. J lost 0 bases, V lost 4 bases, and 11 bases had no gene match. CDR1 SNHLY and CDR2 FYNNEI come from the germline V gene. This CDR3 contains 19 residues. As DNA, the CDR3 is TGTGCCAGCAGTGGGGTGGGGACTAGCGGTAGGAGCTCCTACAATGAGCAGTTCTTC. Protein sequence: CASSGVGTSGRSSYNEQFF. The full variable domain, rest sourced from reference TRBV2 and TRBJ2-1, is EPEVTQTPSHQVTQMGQEVILRCVPISNHLYFYWYRQILGQKVEFLVSFYNNEISEKSEIFDDQFSVERPDGSNFTLKIRSTKLEDSAMYFCASSGVGTSGRSSYNEQFFGPGTRLTVL.

The DNA for the CDR3 is TGTGCCAGCAGTGATAATCGATTTTACTATGGCTACACCTTC. As protein: CASSDNRFYYGYTF. V is TRBV2 and J is TRBJ1-2; no clear D gene. V lost 3 bases and J lost 3, with 11 bases in between. This CDR3 has 14 amino acids. CDR1 is SNHLY, CDR2 FYNNEI, per germline. Complete variable domain (other parts from reference TRBV2 and TRBJ1-2): EPEVTQTPSHQVTQMGQEVILRCVPISNHLYFYWYRQILGQKVEFLVSFYNNEISEKSEIFDDQFSVERPDGSNFTLKIRSTKLEDSAMYFCASSDNRFYYGYTFGSGTRLTVV.

The gene calls are TRBV4-2 and TRBJ2-3, with 13 bases fitting TRBD2. The CDR3 length is 17 residues. Germline CDR1 reads LGHNA; CDR2 reads YNFKEQ. J gave up 5 bases and V 0 bases, and 5 bases lay outside the gene matches. This chain's CDR3 is CASSQDGLAGVGDTQYF. CDR3 coding DNA: TGTGCCAGCAGCCAAGATGGACTAGCGGGGGTCGGAGATACGCAGTATTTT.

The chain carries TRBV4-3 and TRBJ1-4, with D possibly TRBD1 on 6 matching bases. This CDR3 is 15 amino acids long. Trimming shortened V by 1 base and J by 7 bases, and 13 bases separated the two germline ends. Germline-derived CDR1 and CDR2 are LGHNA and YSLEER. CDR3 sequence reads: CASSQASGQSEKLFF. In DNA form, the CDR3 reads TGCGCCAGCAGCCAAGCCTCCGGACAGTCTGAAAAACTGTTTTTT.

This clonotype occurred many times. The gene calls are TRBV7-2 and TRBJ2-1; unclear D gene. Germline V CDR1 and CDR2: SGHTA, FQGNSA. The length of the CDR3 is 12 residues. Trimming stripped 5 bases from V and 8 bases from J, with 10 bases between. In nucleotides, the CDR3 is TGTGCCAGCAGCCCTCAAAGGGATGAGCAGTTCTTC. Its translation: CASSPQRDEQFF.

This clonotype has at least ten counts. The chain uses TRBV6-6 and TRBJ1-5; maybe TRBD1 (6 bases). V was cut by 2 bases and J by 7 bases, with 12 bases left in between. CDR3 length: 14 residues. Germline lookup yields CDR1 MNHNY and CDR2 SVGAGI (reference sequence). The chain's CDR3 is CASSYVAGEQPQHF. The CDR3 DNA reads TGTGCCAGCAGTTACGTTGCAGGGGAGCAGCCCCAGCATTTT.

This clonotype has a handful of counts. This chain joins TRBV14 and TRBJ1-2; D unclear. This CDR3 is 14 amino acids long. Deletions cut 1 base from V and 2 bases from J, with 8 bases between. Germline lookup yields CDR1 SGHDN and CDR2 FVKESK. CDR3 nucleotides: TGTGCCAGCAGCCAAGGGGTCATGAACTATGGCTACACCTTC. Residues: CASSQGVMNYGYTF.